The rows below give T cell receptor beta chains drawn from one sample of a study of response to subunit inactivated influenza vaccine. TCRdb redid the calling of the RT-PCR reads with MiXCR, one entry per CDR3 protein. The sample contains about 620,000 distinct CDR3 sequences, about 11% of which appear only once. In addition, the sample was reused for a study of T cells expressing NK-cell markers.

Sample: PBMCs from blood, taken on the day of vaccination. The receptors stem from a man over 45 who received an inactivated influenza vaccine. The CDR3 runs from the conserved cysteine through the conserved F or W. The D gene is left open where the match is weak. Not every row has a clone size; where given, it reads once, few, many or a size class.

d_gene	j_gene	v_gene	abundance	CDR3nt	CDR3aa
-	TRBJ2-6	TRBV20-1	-	TGCAGTGCTAGAGCCGGCCGCTCTGGGGCCAACGTCCTGACTTTC	CSARAGRSGANVLTF
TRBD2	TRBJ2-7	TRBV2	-	TGTGCCAGCAAGCCCGGGACTAGTAAGGAGCAGTACTTC	CASKPGTSKEQYF
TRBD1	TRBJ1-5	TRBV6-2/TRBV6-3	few	TGTGCCAGCAGTTCGACAGGGGGGGCTTATAGCAATCAGCCCCAGCATTTT	CASSSTGGAYSNQPQHF
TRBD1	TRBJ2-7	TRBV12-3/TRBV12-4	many	TGTGCCAGCAGTACACGGACAGGACCTTTGGACGAGCAGTACTTC	CASSTRTGPLDEQYF
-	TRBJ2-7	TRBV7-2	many	TGTGCCAGCAGCTCACCCGGGACAAACGAGCAGTACTTC	CASSSPGTNEQYF
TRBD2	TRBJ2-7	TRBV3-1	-	TGTGCCAGCAGCCAAACTAGCGGGGGTGTCTACGAGCAGTACTTC	CASSQTSGGVYEQYF
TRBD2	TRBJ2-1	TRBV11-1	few	TGTGCCAGCAGCTTCCAGACTAGCGGGGTCTACAATGAGCAGTTCTTC	CASSFQTSGVYNEQFF
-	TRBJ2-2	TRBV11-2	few	TGTGCCAGCAGCCTACAGGGAGGTTCCACCGGGGAGCTGTTTTTT	CASSLQGGSTGELFF
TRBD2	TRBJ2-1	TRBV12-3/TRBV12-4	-	TGTGCCAGCAGGACTAGCGGGAGGATCCATGAGCAGTTCTTC	CASRTSGRIHEQFF
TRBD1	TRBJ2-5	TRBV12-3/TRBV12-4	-	TGTGCCAGCAGCAGGTGGGGGACAGGGGAAGAGACCCAGTACTTC	CASSRWGTGEETQYF
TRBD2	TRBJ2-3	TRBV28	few	TGTGCCAGCAGTTTTCCCCTCCTACTACCAGCGGGAGATATCTCTAGCACAGATACGCAGTATTTT	CASSFPLLLPAGDISSTDTQYF
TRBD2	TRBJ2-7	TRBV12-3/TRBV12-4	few	TGTGCCAGCAGCCCGACTAGCGGGAGGGCAAAATACGAGCAGTACTTC	CASSPTSGRAKYEQYF
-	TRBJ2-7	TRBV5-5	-	TGTGCCAGCAGCTTGGTAGGTAGCACCGAGCAGTACTTC	CASSLVGSTEQYF
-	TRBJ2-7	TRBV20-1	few	TGCAGTGTTCCTTTGTACGAGCAGTACTTC	CSVPLYEQYF
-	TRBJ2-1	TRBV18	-	TGTGCCAGCTCACCACCAGGGGGGGATGAGCAGTTCTTC	CASSPPGGDEQFF
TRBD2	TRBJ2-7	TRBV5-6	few	TGTGCCAGCAGCCCCCCAGGGTCAGCGGGAGACGAGCAGTACTTC	CASSPPGSAGDEQYF
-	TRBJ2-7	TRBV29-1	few	TGCAGCGTTGTGAAACAGGGAGGTGGCGAGCAGTACTTC	CSVVKQGGGEQYF
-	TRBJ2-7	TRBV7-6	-	TGTGCCAGCAGCTTATCTCAGGGCCCCCACGAGCAGTACTTC	CASSLSQGPHEQYF
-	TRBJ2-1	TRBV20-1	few	TGCAGTGCTAGAGTGACAGCGTCCTACAATGAGCAGTTCTTC	CSARVTASYNEQFF
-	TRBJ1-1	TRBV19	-	TGTGCCAGTAAGAGGAACACTGAAGCTTTCTTT	CASKRNTEAFF
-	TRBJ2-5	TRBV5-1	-	TGCGCCAGCAGCTTGGGGGTCGATGGGGTGGCCCAAGAGACCCAGTACTTC	CASSLGVDGVAQETQYF
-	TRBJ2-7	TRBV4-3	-	TGCGCCAGCAGCCAAGAACCGGGCCGCTCCTACGAGCAGTACTTC	CASSQEPGRSYEQYF
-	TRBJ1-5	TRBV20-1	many	TGCAGTGCTAGAAGACCGGTTAGCAATCAGCCCCAGCATTTT	CSARRPVSNQPQHF
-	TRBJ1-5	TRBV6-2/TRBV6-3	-	TGTGCCAGCAGTTTGGTTTTAGGGGGGCTCAGCAATCAGCCCCAGCATTTT	CASSLVLGGLSNQPQHF